This entry features one TCR beta chain sequence. Its antigen is not yet known. Qualities for individual bases were not recorded, and no much larger clone is one base off. The immunoSEQ hsTCRB v3.0 assay was used at survey level resolution for TRB variable region sequencing. The target sequencing depth for TRB was 40,000-50,000 T-cell genomes per sample. Pooled TRB libraries were sequenced on an Illumina MiSeq with a v3 150-cycle kit. Per the original workflow: Repertoire analysis ran in R within a reproducible Nextflow workflow covering QC, data transformation and analysis. LymphoSeq2, an R package for AIRR-Seq data exploration, was used to implement custom analyses. A few samples that yielded fewer than 5000 total TRB sequences were excluded, so that more than 150 HIV repertoires were analyzed. Of the approximately 190 retained HIV repertoires, 55 to 60 were collected before and about 130 after ART initiation. Repertoires were downsampled to 5000 TRB nucleotide sequences, and summary statistics were averaged over 100 downsampling iterations. Only TRB sequences with CDR3 regions of at least seven amino acids were retained for analysis. Diversity was measured with a Shannon entropy-derived clonality score and the Gini coefficient. In the repertoire networks, any two of the top 5000 CDR3 amino acid sequences were connected whenever the two sequences differed by an edit distance of one. Antigen specificity groups and MHC restriction were predicted for TRB CDR3 amino acid sequences with GLIPH2. CDR3 amino acid sequences were matched against VDJdb and McPAS-TCR to flag known CMV, EBV, HIV or tissue antigen associations. Pre-ART, post-ART and control groups were compared with Wilcoxon signed-rank tests and Holm-Bonferroni correction. This is the immuneACCESS table as TCRdb keeps it, with only in-frame sequences that have V and J called. A part of the clones is gone; compared with another copy, unresolved V genes explain less than half, and the rest is unexplained. V and J calls and clone size are copied from that table; D and trimming were computed from the DNA. Across this sample there are more than 20,000 clones, with approximately 80% seen only once. Roughly 4.5% of the sample is held by the ten biggest clonotypes.

This record belongs to a study of long-term antiretroviral therapy in people with HIV (dated by TCRdb to between 2021 and 2023). About the investigation overall: Collection of the earliest samples took place about a decade ahead of the 2015 WHO recommendation for immediate ART, at a time when ART was typically delayed until CD4 counts fell. From 25 to 30 adults with confirmed HIV infection, the cohort provided 192 cryopreserved PBMC samples, gathered serially across a mean of around six years (range 1-12). A retrospective serial study tested whether changes in peripheral blood TRB repertoire composition and diversity were associated with ART initiation and durable HIV suppression. Of the roughly 30 participants with HIV, ten to eleven were female. Test extractions of a monoclonal T-cell line alongside 33 polyclonal samples showed no cross-contamination during QIAcube processing. The paper's findings and limits, for the study overall: Owing to limited PBMC availability, only the TCR beta chain was sequenced, without alpha chain pairing. Samples dated from about 2003 to 2018, and the ART regimens used may be less effective than current ones. No data were available on ART adherence, viral resistance or therapy changes, limiting inferences about post-ART repertoire changes. At every time point, the repertoire was dominated by expanded TRB clones first identified before ART initiation, although this dominance fluctuated and, in many PLHIV, declined after ART. Unsorted PBMC were profiled instead of sorted CD4+ and CD8+ T cells because pre-ART samples had limited cell numbers. Starting ART was linked to a significant rise in TRB diversity, yet even after long-term ART the diversity remained significantly lower than in transplant donor controls. HIV repertoires had narrower CDR3 length ranges than controls, and the network structure suggested an antigen-experienced repertoire that shifted only slightly toward naive after ART.

To be included, a participant needed at least one PBMC sample from before ART initiation plus at least two post-ART samples. Every participant with HIV received treatment in the United States of America. Before DNA extraction, cryopreserved samples of about 1-11 million PBMC were thawed and then washed. At the time of the earliest PBMC sample for each participant with HIV, ages ranged from roughly 23 to 55 years. Per participant, PBMC samples came from 1-4 timepoints prior to ART initiation and 2-8 timepoints following ART initiation, for a median of 7 samples. For every participant, serial HIV viral load, CD4+ T-cell count, ART history and demographic data were obtained. Using a Qiagen kit on a QIAcube, genomic DNA was extracted from unsorted PBMC, with samples processed in batches of 12. The germline V gene provides CDR1 MGHRA and CDR2 YSYEKL. Reading from cysteine to phenylalanine, the CDR3 counts 15 amino acids. The entry retains the CDR3 DNA only, 45 bases that are in frame from base 1. V is cut by 0 bases and J by 5 bases, and the space between the germline ends is 11 bases.

This material consisted of unsorted PBMCs, taken 0.5 years after starting antiretroviral therapy. The clonotype comes from a man between 18 and 29 years old with HIV. The receptor chain draws on TRBV4-1 and TRBJ2-1, with TRBD2 as a weak D call on 6 bases. For the CDR3, the sequence is CASSQDPGGNNEQFF. The sequenced DNA: TGCGCCAGCAGCCAAGACCCAGGAGGGAACAATGAGCAGTTCTTC.